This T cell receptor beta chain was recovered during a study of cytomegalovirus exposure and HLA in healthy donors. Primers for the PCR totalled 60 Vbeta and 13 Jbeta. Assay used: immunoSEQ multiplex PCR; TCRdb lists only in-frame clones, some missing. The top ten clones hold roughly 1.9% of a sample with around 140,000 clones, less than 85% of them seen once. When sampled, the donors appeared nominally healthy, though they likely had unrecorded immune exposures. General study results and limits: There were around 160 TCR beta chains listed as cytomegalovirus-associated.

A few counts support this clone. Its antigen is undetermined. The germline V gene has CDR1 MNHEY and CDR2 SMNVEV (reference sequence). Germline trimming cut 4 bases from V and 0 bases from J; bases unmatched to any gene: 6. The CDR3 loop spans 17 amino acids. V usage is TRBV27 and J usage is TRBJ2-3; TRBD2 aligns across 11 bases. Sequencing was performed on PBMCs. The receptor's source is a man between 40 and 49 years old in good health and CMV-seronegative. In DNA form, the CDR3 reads TGTGCCAGCAGTTCACCCCGGACTAGCGGGAGCACAGATACGCAGTATTTT. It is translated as CASSSPRTSGSTDTQYF.